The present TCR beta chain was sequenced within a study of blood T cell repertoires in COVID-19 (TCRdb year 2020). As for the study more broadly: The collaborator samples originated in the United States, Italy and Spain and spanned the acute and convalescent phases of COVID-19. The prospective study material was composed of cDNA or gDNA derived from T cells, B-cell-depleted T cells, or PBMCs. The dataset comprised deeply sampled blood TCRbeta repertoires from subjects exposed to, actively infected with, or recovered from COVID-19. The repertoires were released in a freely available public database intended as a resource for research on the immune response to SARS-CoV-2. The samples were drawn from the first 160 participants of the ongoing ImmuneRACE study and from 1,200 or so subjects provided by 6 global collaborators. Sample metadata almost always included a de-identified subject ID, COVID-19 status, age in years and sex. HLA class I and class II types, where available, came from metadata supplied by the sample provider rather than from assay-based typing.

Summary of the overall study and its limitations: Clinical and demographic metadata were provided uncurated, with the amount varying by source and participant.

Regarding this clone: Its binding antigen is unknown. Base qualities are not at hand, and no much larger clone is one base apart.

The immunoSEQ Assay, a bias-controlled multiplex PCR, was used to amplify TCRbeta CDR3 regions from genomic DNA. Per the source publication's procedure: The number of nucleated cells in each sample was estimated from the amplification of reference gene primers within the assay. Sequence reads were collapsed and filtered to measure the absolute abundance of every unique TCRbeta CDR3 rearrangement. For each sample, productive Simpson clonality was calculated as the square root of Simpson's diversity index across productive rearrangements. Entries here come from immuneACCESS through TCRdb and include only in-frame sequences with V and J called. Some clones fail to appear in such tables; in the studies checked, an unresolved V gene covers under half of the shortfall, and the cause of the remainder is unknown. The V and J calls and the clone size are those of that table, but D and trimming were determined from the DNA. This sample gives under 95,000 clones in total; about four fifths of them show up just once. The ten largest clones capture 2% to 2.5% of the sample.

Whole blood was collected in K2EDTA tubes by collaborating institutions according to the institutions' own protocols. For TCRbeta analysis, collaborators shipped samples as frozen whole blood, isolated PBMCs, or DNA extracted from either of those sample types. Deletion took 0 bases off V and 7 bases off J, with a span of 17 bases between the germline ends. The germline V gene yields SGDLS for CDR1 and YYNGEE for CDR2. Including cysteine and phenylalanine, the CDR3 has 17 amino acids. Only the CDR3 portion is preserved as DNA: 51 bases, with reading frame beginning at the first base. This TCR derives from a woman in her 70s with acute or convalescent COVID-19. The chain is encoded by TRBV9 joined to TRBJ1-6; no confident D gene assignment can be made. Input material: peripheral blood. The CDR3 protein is CASSVGLGSIPNSPLHF. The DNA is TGTGCCAGCAGCGTAGGTCTGGGCTCGATTCCAAATTCACCCCTCCACTTT.